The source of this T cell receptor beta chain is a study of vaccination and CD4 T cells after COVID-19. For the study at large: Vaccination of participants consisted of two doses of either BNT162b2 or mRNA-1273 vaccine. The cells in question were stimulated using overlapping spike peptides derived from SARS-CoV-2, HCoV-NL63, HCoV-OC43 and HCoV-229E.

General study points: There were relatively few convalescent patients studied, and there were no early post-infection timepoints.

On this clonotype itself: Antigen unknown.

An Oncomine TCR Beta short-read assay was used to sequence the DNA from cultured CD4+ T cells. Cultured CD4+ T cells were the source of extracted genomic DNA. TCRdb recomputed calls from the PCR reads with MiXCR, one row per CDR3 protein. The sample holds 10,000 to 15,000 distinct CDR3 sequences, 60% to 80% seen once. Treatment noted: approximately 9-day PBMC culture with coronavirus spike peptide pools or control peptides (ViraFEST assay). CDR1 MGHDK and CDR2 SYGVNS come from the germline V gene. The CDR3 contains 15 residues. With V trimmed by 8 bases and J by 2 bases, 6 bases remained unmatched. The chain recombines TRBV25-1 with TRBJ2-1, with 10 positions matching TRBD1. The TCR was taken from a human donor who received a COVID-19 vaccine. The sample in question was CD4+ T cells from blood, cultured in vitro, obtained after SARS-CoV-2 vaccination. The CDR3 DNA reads TGTGCCAGCCGTTCCGGGACAGGGGCCTACAATGAGCAGTTCTTC. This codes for CASRSGTGAYNEQFF.